This T cell receptor (beta chain) is from a study of CD8+CD57+ T cells in acquired aplastic anemia. Study-level background: DNA per sorted CD4+ or CD8+ sample ranged roughly 0.17 to 27.4 ug, averaging around 3 ug.

Flow cytometry had shown expanded CD8+CD57+ cells in the patients chosen for sequencing. In all patients, the disease was severe acquired aplastic anemia. For this clonotype: The antigen remains unidentified.

Germline V gives CDR1 KGHDR, CDR2 SFDVKD. The junction had 8 bases not matched to a gene; V was cut back by 1 base and J by 4 bases. The CDR3 loop spans 16 amino acids. Genomic DNA, the template, was used for profiling of the TCR beta VDJ and CDR3. TCRdb used MiXCR to reprocess the reads, holding one entry per CDR3 protein. The sample has 150,000 to 200,000 distinct CDR3 sequences, around 47% seen once; the top ten hold 3.2%. Whole-study findings and limits: Sharing between patients and controls was observed for roughly 29 CD8+ CDR3 sequences.

The chain combines TRBV24-1 with TRBJ2-5; TRBD2 agrees at 7 bases. Sequencing input: sorted CD4+, CD8+, or CD8+CD57+ T cells (not recorded which) from PBMCs. The TCR originated in a human donor with aplastic anemia. CDR3 nucleotides: TGTGCCACCAGTGATTTTGGCGGGGGAAGGATAGAGACCCAGTACTTC. It encodes CATSDFGGGRIETQYF.